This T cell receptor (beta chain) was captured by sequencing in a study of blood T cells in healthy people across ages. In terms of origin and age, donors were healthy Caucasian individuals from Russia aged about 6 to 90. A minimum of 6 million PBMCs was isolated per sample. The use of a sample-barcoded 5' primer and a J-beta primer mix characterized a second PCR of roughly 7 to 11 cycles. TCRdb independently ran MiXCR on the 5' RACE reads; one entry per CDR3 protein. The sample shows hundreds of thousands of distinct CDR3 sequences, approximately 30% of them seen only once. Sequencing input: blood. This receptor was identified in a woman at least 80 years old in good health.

This chain's CDR3 is CASRRDEESYEQYF. CDR3 sequence (DNA): TGTGCCAGTCGCCGGGACGAAGAATCCTACGAGCAGTACTTC. The chain combines TRBV12-3 or TRBV12-4 with TRBJ2-7; D tentatively fits TRBD1 or TRBD2 (5 bases each). Trimming stripped 9 bases from V and 1 base from J, with 16 bases between. This CDR3 comprises 14 residues.